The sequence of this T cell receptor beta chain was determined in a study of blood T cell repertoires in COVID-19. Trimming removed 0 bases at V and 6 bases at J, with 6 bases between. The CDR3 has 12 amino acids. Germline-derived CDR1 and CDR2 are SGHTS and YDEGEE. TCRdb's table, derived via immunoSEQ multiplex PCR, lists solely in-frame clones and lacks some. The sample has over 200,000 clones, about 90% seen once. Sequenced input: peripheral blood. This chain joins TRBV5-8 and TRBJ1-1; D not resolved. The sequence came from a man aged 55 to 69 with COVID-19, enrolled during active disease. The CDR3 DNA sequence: TGTGCCAGCAGCTTGGGTCAGTCTGAAGCTTTCTTT. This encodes CASSLGQSEAFF.